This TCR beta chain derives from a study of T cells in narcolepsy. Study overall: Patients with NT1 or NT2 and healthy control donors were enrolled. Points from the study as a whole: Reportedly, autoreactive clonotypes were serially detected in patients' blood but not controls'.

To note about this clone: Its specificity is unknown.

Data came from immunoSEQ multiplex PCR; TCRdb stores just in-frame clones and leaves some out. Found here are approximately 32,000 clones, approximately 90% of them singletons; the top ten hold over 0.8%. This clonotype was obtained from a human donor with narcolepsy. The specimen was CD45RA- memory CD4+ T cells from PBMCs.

The CDR3 sequence is CASSLDGGSYEQYF. CDR3 nucleotide sequence: TGTGCCAGCAGCCTTGATGGTGGCTCCTACGAGCAGTACTTC. The chain recombines TRBV7-3 with TRBJ2-7; no reliable D call. In germline, CDR1 is SGHTA, CDR2 FQGTGA. This CDR3 region has 14 residues. Trimming took 5 bases from V and 0 from J, leaving 11 bases between them.